This record covers a single T cell receptor (beta chain). The sample is drawn from a study of blood T cell repertoires in COVID-19. At the level of the study: Sources were T cells, B-cell-depleted T cells, or PBMCs; the material itself was cDNA or gDNA.

All recovered Cohort 3 donors got two negative PCRs, got clearance, or saw symptom resolution. This CDR3 spans 14 amino acids. Trimming stripped 7 bases from V and 3 bases from J, with 18 bases between. From germline, CDR1 is SQVTM and CDR2 ANQGSEA. The assay was immunoSEQ multiplex PCR, and TCRdb's table has in-frame clones only and misses some. The table records 350,000 or so clones, roughly 87% of them present only once. The chain recombines TRBV29-1 with TRBJ1-1; no firm D call. Sequencing input: PBMCs or T cells enriched from blood (not recorded which). This TCR came from a woman aged 25 to 39 who had recovered from COVID-19. CDR3 sequence (DNA): TGCAGCGGTGTTTCGGGTATGCGTGACACTGAAGCTTTCTTT. Amino acid sequence: CSGVSGMRDTEAFF.